The source of this T cell receptor (beta chain) is a study of cytomegalovirus exposure and HLA in healthy donors. Study-wide background: Membership in the Caucasian-associated ancestry cluster was found for around 85% of fewer than 450 genotyped donors.

Findings and caveats of the study: Researchers reported in a later analysis that a missense DCLRE1C variant was tied to TCR beta V- and J-gene trimming.

The study ran its PCR with 60 Vbeta and 13 Jbeta primers. The assay was immunoSEQ multiplex PCR, and TCRdb's table has in-frame clones only and misses some. The sample has fewer than 200,000 clones, roughly four fifths seen once. V lost 0 bases, J lost 4 bases, and 13 bases stayed unmatched. CDR1 LGHNA and CDR2 YSLEER come from the germline V gene. This CDR3 has 19 residues. Remarks on this clone: Its antigen is currently unknown.

Sequenced material: PBMCs. The clonotype comes from a female donor in good health and CMV-seronegative. The chain links TRBV4-3 to TRBJ2-1, with 9 nucleotides matching TRBD2. CDR3 sequence: CASSQDIGGGRARYNEQFF. The CDR3 DNA follows: TGCGCCAGCAGCCAAGACATTGGAGGCGGGAGGGCTAGGTACAATGAGCAGTTCTTC.